This TCR beta chain appears in the sequencing data of a study of T-cell reconstitution after alpha-beta-depleted transplantation in children. The study's findings and limits: Day-60 TCRbeta diversity that was high in some patients was derived from surviving recipient T cells and thymic progenitors. Newly produced T cells mostly provided counts and TCRbeta diversity after one year, as hyperexpanded clones declined. It was reported that alpha-beta T cells came from several hundred expanded graft clones (about two months after transplant).

For this clonotype: Its specificity is not known.

The CDR3 has 13 residues. Germline V gene lookup returns CDR1 KGHDR and CDR2 SFDVKD. V lost 5 bases to trimming and J lost 5 bases, with 11 bases between them. For TCRbeta, the library was prepared with unique molecular identifiers. TCRdb redid the calling of the PCR reads with MiXCR, one entry per CDR3 protein. The data contain around 490,000 distinct CDR3 sequences, about an eighth of them seen just once; the ten biggest clones take up about 14%. The chain employs TRBV24-1 and TRBJ1-1, with D possibly being TRBD1 (6 bases). The sample was PBMCs, mostly from graft donor cells, taken 180 days after TCRalphabeta/CD19-depleted stem cell transplant. This receptor was taken from a female patient aged 2-15 years who had a stem cell transplant for aplastic anemia, so the T cells may come from the graft donor. The CDR3 sequence is CATSGGLGTEAFF. CDR3 nucleotide sequence: TGTGCCACCAGTGGGGGGCTAGGTACTGAAGCTTTCTTT.